Detailed here is one T cell receptor beta chain. What it binds is not known. TCRdb reanalyzed the 5' RACE reads, giving one entry per CDR3 protein sequence and no DNA. Seen in this sample are more than 95,000 distinct CDR3 sequences; the ten most common clones hold less than 2%. This specimen comes from a study of monozygotic twins with inflammatory bowel disease. General observations from the study: A reduction in TCRbeta diversity (inverse Simpson) was seen in IBD patients relative to healthy co-twins.

Germline V gene sequence: CDR1 DFQATT, CDR2 SNEGSKA (reference sequence). This CDR3 has 14 residues. The receptor was derived from a human donor with ulcerative colitis or Crohn's disease, or a healthy co-twin of an affected twin (not recorded which). The sequenced material came from blood. The V and J genes are TRBV20-1 and TRBJ1-5; TCRdb indicates TRBD1, and absent DNA this call remains unverified. The CDR3 sequence is CSARQGAQEQPQHF.